The TCR beta chain under discussion was sequenced for a study of CD8 T cells in Susac syndrome. As for the study in general: The sequenced Susac syndrome patients comprised roughly 6 with active disease and roughly eight in remission. Patients with Susac syndrome had blood drawn and were at that point therapy-naive, on corticosteroids, or on intravenous immunoglobulin alone.

RNA in amounts of about 0.5 to 1 ug was reverse transcribed with random hexamers. MiXCR, run by TCRdb on the immunoSEQ multiplex PCR reads, gives a single entry per CDR3 protein. The sample consists of under 200,000 distinct CDR3 sequences, 94% of them appearing once. Germline CDR1 and CDR2: SQVTM and ANQGSEA. V gave up 4 bases and J gave up 1 base, with 8 bases separating them. The CDR3 has 12 amino acids. Worth noting for this clonotype: Its antigen is not identified.

Study-wide points: That the number of individuals in its TCR sequencing and HLA analysis was relatively small was acknowledged by the study. None of the CD4+ T cell repertoires in Susac syndrome showed clonal expansion.

The chain recombines TRBV29-1 with TRBJ2-7; possibly TRBD1 for D (6 bases). Sequencing input: CD4+ T cells from PBMCs. This TCR came from a human donor with Susac syndrome. CDR3 nucleotides: TGCAGCGTTGCCACAGGGTCCTACGAGCAGTACTTC. Amino acids: CSVATGSYEQYF.